This TCR beta chain was sequenced during a study of regulatory T cells in long-lasting Graves disease. Noted time point: newly diagnosed GD, antithyroid drugs for less than 3 months. Researchers made the TCR library from RNA that was extracted from PBMCs. The V and J ends lost 6 bases and 5 bases respectively, with 13 bases between them. This CDR3 comprises 13 residues. CDR1 MDHEN and CDR2 SYDVKM come from the germline V gene. This clonotype was counted at least ten times. In building TCR beta libraries, iRepertoire HTBI primers were used together with Arm-PCR of CDR3 regions. TCRdb itself ran the multiplex PCR reads through MiXCR, one entry per CDR3 protein. This sample has roughly 420,000 distinct CDR3 sequences, with around 15% found just once. A further study also used this sample, focusing on T cells in Graves' hyperthyroidism and ophthalmopathy. From that paper: HTBI primers drove first-round RT-PCR of the TCR CDR3.

The sample was peripheral blood mononuclear cells (PBMCs), taken at new diagnosis, from a patient treated with antithyroid drugs. The chain links TRBV28 to TRBJ1-2; no clear D gene. The TCR was taken from a woman aged 50 to 60 with Graves disease. CDR3 sequence (DNA): TGTGCCAGCAGCCCCCCCATCTCTTATGGCTACACCTTC. Translation: CASSPPISYGYTF.